This TCR beta chain appears in the sequencing data of a study of T cells in Graves' hyperthyroidism and ophthalmopathy. Study-wide context: Blood was drawn when the patient was first diagnosed and still untreated. The study, taken as a whole, reports: Ophthalmopathy was identified by the model a median roughly six months ahead of onset.

This clonotype was observed many times. No antigen is known for it. RNA transcripts served as the template for amplifying TCR beta CDR3 regions. With the HTBI primer set, the TCR CDR3 went through a first round of RT-PCR. MiXCR was run by TCRdb on the multiplex PCR reads, yielding one entry per CDR3 protein. The sample shows over 300,000 distinct CDR3 sequences, roughly an eighth of them seen only once. Not enrolled were patients with uncontrolled infection, other autoimmune disease, pregnancy or lactation. PBMCs were derived from roughly 10 ml fresh peripheral blood. The ends lost 6 bases at V and 3 bases at J; junction bases unmatched: 11. The CDR3 consists of 15 residues. CDR1 and CDR2 (germline): MNHEY, SMNVEV (reference sequence).

Input material: blood. The receptor comes from a woman in her thirties or forties with Graves' ophthalmopathy. J is TRBJ2-7 and V is TRBV27; 7 bases align to TRBD2. The CDR3 DNA reads TGTGCCAGCAGACATCTAGCGGCTAATTACTACGAGCAGTACTTC. Amino acid sequence: CASRHLAANYYEQYF.